The 4 T cell receptor beta chains given below trace back to one sample, sequenced in a study of blood T cell repertoires in COVID-19. Clones were sequenced by immunoSEQ multiplex PCR, and TCRdb holds only the in-frame ones, with some missing. The table has about 84,000 clones, roughly 80% seen once. Specimen: peripheral blood. Source of these receptors: an elderly woman with acute or convalescent COVID-19.

The V call is TRBV15, the J call TRBJ1-2; a possible D gene is TRBD1 (6 bases). Trimming cost V 0 bases and J 7 bases, with 15 bases left between them. The germline V gene encodes CDR1 LNHNV and CDR2 YYDKDF (reference sequence). The CDR3 totals 15 residues. CDR3 residues: CATSRDLRGGLGYTF. The CDR3 DNA sequence: TGTGCCACCAGCAGAGATTTACGGGGGGGGCTTGGCTACACCTTC. The full variable domain, completed using reference TRBV15 and TRBJ1-2, is DAMVIQNPRYQVTQFGKPVTLSCSQTLNHNVMYWYQQKSSQAPKLLFHYYDKDFNNEADTPDNFQSRRPNTSFCFLDIRSPGLGDTAMYLCATSRDLRGGLGYTFGSGTRLTVV.

The genes are TRBV5-4 and TRBJ2-5; TRBD1 agrees at 9 bases. The germline V gene encodes CDR1 SGHNT and CDR2 YYREEE (reference sequence). The CDR3 is made up of 14 amino acids. Germline trimming cut 4 bases from V and 1 base from J; bases unmatched to any gene: 2. This CDR3 is CASSPDRGQETQYF. CDR3 nucleotide sequence: TGTGCCAGCAGCCCGGACAGGGGCCAAGAGACCCAGTACTTC.

The gene calls are TRBV7-2 and TRBJ2-1; D remains unclear. Looked up from germline, CDR1 is SGHTA and CDR2 is FQGNSA. The CDR3 sequence is 14 residues long. Trimming cost V 7 bases and J 4 bases, with 14 bases left between them. Here the CDR3 DNA reads TGTGCCAGCATGGAGACCCTACTGTACAATGAGCAGTTCTTC. Translation: CASMETLLYNEQFF.

This rearrangement joins TRBV7-6 to TRBJ2-5, with TRBD2 matching over 13 bases. The ends lost 5 bases at V and 3 bases at J; junction bases unmatched: 3. Germline assignment: CDR1 SGHVS and CDR2 FNYEAQ. This CDR3 has 15 amino acids. This CDR3 is CASSLGLAGKETQYF. DNA for the CDR3: TGTGCCAGCAGCCTGGGACTAGCGGGGAAAGAGACCCAGTACTTC.